This entry lists 20 T cell receptor beta chains sequenced from one sample in a study of shared clonotypes between healthy human individuals. Profiling relied on immunoSEQ multiplex PCR, and the TCRdb table lists in-frame clones only, not all of them. This sample has 2 million or so clones, with around 95% found just once. Source material: naive CD4+ T cells sorted from blood. Indicated subset: CD45RA+ positively selected. Every receptor here comes from a man aged 18 to 29 in good health.

The chain joins TRBV6-1 to TRBJ1-1, with D maybe TRBD1 (6 bases). CDR3 length: 13 residues. CDR1 is MNHNS, CDR2 SASEGT, per germline. V lost 6 bases and J 1 base, leaving 9 bases between the germline ends. CDR3 in DNA: TGTGCCAGCAGCGCACAGGGGAACACTGAAGCTTTCTTT. Its protein is CASSAQGNTEAFF.

In this sample, this clone turned up once. CDR3 sequence reads: CASSDAGIYGYTF. CDR3 bases: TGTGCCAGCAGTGACGCAGGGATCTATGGCTACACCTTC. This rearrangement joins TRBV28 to TRBJ1-2; D perhaps matches TRBD1 (5 bases). Germline loops: CDR1 MDHEN, CDR2 SYDVKM. The CDR3 spans 13 residues. The V gene lost 5 bases and the J gene lost 4 bases, with 11 bases spanning the gap.

This chain connects TRBV18 to TRBJ2-4, with TRBD1 identical over 7 bases. Trimming removed 5 bases from V and 5 bases from J; junction bases left unmatched: 6. The CDR3 is 14 amino acids. Germline V gene lookup returns CDR1 KGHSH and CDR2 LQKENI. The CDR3 region is CASSVQGSQNIQYF. DNA for the CDR3: TGTGCCAGCTCAGTACAGGGGAGTCAAAACATTCAGTACTTC.

This clone has a single count. A read error is possible here, since a much larger clone lies one base away. This chain uses TRBV20-1 with TRBJ2-1, with D unclear. CDR3 size: 10 residues. CDR1 is DFQATT and CDR2 is SNEGSKA in the germline V gene (reference sequence). The ends were cut back, 0 bases at V and 9 bases at J, with 3 bases in the middle. Here the CDR3 DNA reads TGCAGTGCTAGAGACACTGAGCAGTTCTTC. Its translation: CSARDTEQFF.

The V gene is TRBV4-1, the J gene TRBJ2-1; 10 bases line up with TRBD2. The germline gives CDR1 MGHRA, CDR2 YSYEKL. The V and J ends lost 3 bases and 8 bases, in that order; junction bases with no gene match: 13. The CDR3 runs to 17 residues. CDR3 protein: CASSHLPLGLARHEQFF. Here the CDR3 DNA reads TGCGCCAGCAGCCATCTTCCCCTGGGACTAGCGAGGCATGAGCAGTTCTTC.

V usage is TRBV5-1 and J usage is TRBJ2-5; 7 bases agree with TRBD1. V trimming: 4 bases; J trimming: 2 bases; junction bases outside the gene matches: 11. Germline assignment: CDR1 SGHRS and CDR2 YFSETQ. The CDR3 length is 16 residues. CDR3 sequence (DNA): TGCGCCAGCAGCCCTCCCGGGACAGAACGACAAGAGACCCAGTACTTC. Its protein is CASSPPGTERQETQYF.

Of note for this clone: Other nucleotide sequences in the sample specify the same CDR3. J is TRBJ2-5 and V is TRBV15; 8 positions match TRBD1. With 3 bases clipped from V and 5 bases from J, the junction kept 2 bases outside the gene matches. The CDR3 has 13 amino acids. Germline V CDR1 and CDR2: LNHNV, YYDKDF (reference sequence). The CDR3 coding sequence is TGTGCCACCAGCAGGGACAGGGTTGAGACCCAGTACTTC. Protein sequence: CATSRDRVETQYF.

The V and J genes are TRBV5-1 and TRBJ1-4; 7 positions match TRBD1. With V trimmed by 2 bases and J by 7 bases, 2 bases remained unmatched. CDR1 is SGHRS, CDR2 YFSETQ, per germline. This CDR3 region has 13 residues. CDR3 coding DNA: TGCGCCAGCAGCTTAGACAGGGTTGAAAAACTGTTTTTT. Its protein product is CASSLDRVEKLFF.

V and J are TRBV18 and TRBJ2-1, with D perhaps matching TRBD2 (5 bases). The germline CDR1 and CDR2 sequences are KGHSH and LQKENI. The CDR3 runs to 12 residues. Trimming left V 5 bases short and J 4 bases short, with 6 bases between. CDR3 protein: CASSTRYNEQFF. CDR3 bases: TGTGCCAGCTCAACTAGGTACAATGAGCAGTTCTTC.

The chain has TRBV29-1 and TRBJ2-3; D is possibly TRBD2 (5 bases). Germline V gene lookup returns CDR1 SQVTM and CDR2 ANQGSEA. V was clipped by 5 bases and J by 2 bases, with 11 bases between them. The CDR3 spans 13 residues. This CDR3 is CSVPSPHTDTQYF. CDR3 coding DNA: TGCAGCGTTCCTAGCCCCCACACAGATACGCAGTATTTT.

This chain uses TRBV7-2 with TRBJ1-6; perhaps TRBD1 as D (5 bases). The CDR3 extends over 14 amino acids. Germline CDR1 is SGHTA and CDR2 is FQGNSA. The V gene lost 7 bases and the J gene lost 0 bases, with 7 bases spanning the gap. The CDR3 loop reads CASTGSSYNSPLHF. In DNA form, the CDR3 reads TGTGCCAGCACAGGGAGCTCCTATAATTCACCCCTCCACTTT.

CDR3 nucleotide sequence: TGCAGCGTTGATGGGGCGGCGGGGCAAGAGACCCAGTACTTC. This translates into CSVDGAAGQETQYF. This chain joins TRBV29-1 and TRBJ2-5; weak D call: TRBD2 (6 bases). CDR3 size: 14 residues. Germline values: CDR1 SQVTM, CDR2 ANQGSEA. V gave up 3 bases and J gave up 2 bases, with 13 bases separating them.

CDR3 nucleotides: TGTGCCAGCAGCCAAGAGTCGGGAGGGCCCTACGAGCAGTACTTC. This encodes CASSQESGGPYEQYF. The chain uses TRBV14 and TRBJ2-7, with 8 bases identical to TRBD2. The CDR3 extends over 15 amino acids. V shed 0 bases, J shed 2 bases, and the junction held 3 bases outside the gene matches. Germline V gene lookup returns CDR1 SGHDN and CDR2 FVKESK.

The chain has TRBV29-1 and TRBJ1-2, with D tentatively TRBD1 (5 bases). CDR3 length: 11 residues. The V gene lost 4 bases and the J gene lost 10 bases, with 13 bases spanning the gap. In germline, CDR1 is SQVTM, CDR2 ANQGSEA. The CDR3 is CSVAGGGIYTF. The CDR3 DNA is TGCAGCGTTGCCGGTGGGGGGATCTACACCTTC.

The V call is TRBV27, the J call TRBJ2-3, with 8 nucleotides matching TRBD2. J gave up 4 bases and V 3 bases, and 9 bases lay outside the gene matches. Germline V gene data show CDR1 as MNHEY and CDR2 as SMNVEV (reference sequence). CDR3 length: 16 residues. The CDR3 region is CASSLLSGRGADTQYF. The CDR3 DNA reads TGTGCCAGCAGTTTGCTGAGCGGGCGGGGGGCAGATACGCAGTATTTT.

As to this clone: This sample includes further DNA sequences coding for the same CDR3. The chain employs TRBV19 and TRBJ1-2, with no clear D. Looked up from germline, CDR1 is LNHDA and CDR2 is SQIVND (reference sequence). The CDR3 extends over 11 amino acids. V shed 5 bases and J shed 4 bases, with 5 bases lying between them. The CDR3 DNA reads TGTGCCAGTAGTCGGGGCTATGGCTACACCTTC. Protein: CASSRGYGYTF.

This sequence joins TRBV28 and TRBJ1-4; tentatively, D is TRBD1 (5 bases). The V gene lost 5 bases and the J gene lost 6 bases, with 13 bases spanning the gap. Germline values: CDR1 MDHEN, CDR2 SYDVKM. The CDR3 is made up of 14 amino acids. CDR3 region: CASSLATEYEKLFF. CDR3 in DNA: TGTGCCAGCAGTCTCGCGACAGAATATGAAAAACTGTTTTTT.

This clone was picked up one time. V is TRBV27 and J is TRBJ1-4; D gene uncertain. Trimming took off 0 bases at V and 7 bases at J, with 9 bases between the two ends. The CDR3 is 14 amino acids. Germline V gene lookup returns CDR1 MNHEY and CDR2 SMNVEV (reference sequence). The CDR3 sequence: CASSLSWRGEKLFF. The CDR3 nucleotides read TGTGCCAGCAGTTTATCCTGGAGAGGTGAAAAACTGTTTTTT.

The V gene is TRBV10-3, the J gene TRBJ2-7; tentatively, D is TRBD2 (6 bases). CDR1 and CDR2 from the germline V gene are ENHRY and SYGVKD. Trimming removed 11 bases at V and 6 bases at J, with 11 bases between. The CDR3 totals 10 residues. The CDR3 spells CAFGGFEQYF. The CDR3 DNA follows: TGTGCCTTTGGAGGGTTCGAGCAGTACTTC.

The gene calls are TRBV27 and TRBJ2-7; either TRBD1 or TRBD2 may fit D (5 bases each). CDR3 size: 13 residues. Deletions cut 5 bases from V and 2 bases from J, with 10 bases between. CDR1 MNHEY and CDR2 SMNVEV come from the germline V gene (reference sequence). Here the CDR3 DNA reads TGTGCCAGCAGTCGGGACCCCACCTACGAGCAGTACTTC. Amino acid sequence: CASSRDPTYEQYF.